The rows below give T cell receptor beta chains drawn from one sample of a study of blood T cell repertoires in COVID-19. Libraries were prepared by immunoSEQ multiplex PCR; TCRdb keeps only in-frame clonotypes and omits some of them. Of about 190,000 clones listed, roughly 80% are singletons. The sequencing sample was made of peripheral blood. The receptors derive from a woman between 50 and 59 years old with acute or convalescent COVID-19. Each CDR3 is given with its conserved first and last residue. Each record gives: clone size, V gene, J gene, D gene, CDR3 protein, CDR3 DNA. A D gene is named only where the DNA matches it firmly. The size entry is marked missing in some rows and otherwise reads once, few, many or a size class.

size: .
V: TRBV19
J: TRBJ2-2
D: TRBD2
CDR3: CASSRGSGGAANTGELFF
DNA: TGTGCCAGTAGTAGGGGTAGCGGGGGGGCTGCGAACACCGGGGAGCTGTTTTTT

size: .
V: TRBV15
J: TRBJ2-7
D: TRBD1
CDR3: CATSRDGTGSYEQYF
DNA: TGTGCCACCAGCAGAGATGGGACAGGGTCGTACGAGCAGTACTTC

size: .
V: TRBV6-5
J: TRBJ2-7
D: .
CDR3: CASSYSSGDPYEQYF
DNA: TGTGCCAGCAGTTACTCGTCAGGGGATCCCTACGAGCAGTACTTC

size: .
V: TRBV3-1/TRBV3-2
J: TRBJ2-7
D: .
CDR3: CASSQAPLPHEQYF
DNA: TGTGCCAGCAGCCAAGCCCCTCTCCCCCACGAGCAGTACTTC

size: .
V: TRBV27
J: TRBJ1-2
D: .
CDR3: CASSLAGRSNYGYTF
DNA: TGTGCCAGCAGCTTAGCGGGACGCTCTAACTATGGCTACACCTTC

size: .
V: TRBV27
J: TRBJ2-7
D: .
CDR3: CASSLSGQSYEQYF
DNA: TGTGCCAGCAGTTTATCTGGGCAGTCCTACGAGCAGTACTTC

size: .
V: TRBV6-6
J: TRBJ2-5
D: .
CDR3: CASSSGGFQETQYF
DNA: TGTGCCAGCAGTTCTGGCGGCTTCCAAGAGACCCAGTACTTC

size: .
V: TRBV7-6
J: TRBJ1-1
D: .
CDR3: CASSLGQGEAFF
DNA: TGTGCCAGCAGCTTAGGGCAGGGGGAAGCTTTCTTT

size: .
V: TRBV6-5
J: TRBJ1-2
D: TRBD1
CDR3: CASSLSETGPYGYTF
DNA: TGTGCCAGCAGTCTTTCCGAGACAGGGCCCTATGGCTACACCTTC

size: .
V: TRBV10-1
J: TRBJ2-2
D: .
CDR3: CASSELGENTGELFF
DNA: TGCGCCAGCAGTGAGTTAGGGGAGAACACCGGGGAGCTGTTTTTT

size: many
V: TRBV14
J: TRBJ1-6
D: .
CDR3: CASSQERQSQSPLHF
DNA: TGTGCCAGCAGCCAAGAGCGGCAGTCCCAATCACCCCTCCACTTT

size: .
V: TRBV27
J: TRBJ2-7
D: .
CDR3: CASSKRTTSRSYEQYF
DNA: TGTGCCAGCAGTAAGAGGACTACATCCCGCTCCTACGAGCAGTACTTC

size: .
V: TRBV20-1
J: TRBJ2-5
D: TRBD2
CDR3: CSASSRGASKETQYF
DNA: TGCAGTGCTAGTTCGCGGGGGGCTTCGAAAGAGACCCAGTACTTC

size: .
V: TRBV7-9
J: TRBJ2-7
D: TRBD1
CDR3: CASSFRQGTGYEQYF
DNA: TGTGCCAGCAGCTTCCGACAGGGGACCGGGTACGAGCAGTACTTC